This is a list of T cell receptor beta chains from one sample in a study of shared clonotypes between healthy human individuals. Sequencing used immunoSEQ multiplex PCR; TCRdb keeps in-frame clones, though not all of them. This table has about 2 million clones, approximately 94% appearing once. The sequencing sample was made of naive CD8+ T cells sorted from blood. These receptors all come from a man aged 18 to 30 in good health. Both conserved end residues are part of each CDR3. A D gene is named only where the DNA matches it firmly. For some rows the clone size is stated as once, few or many, or as a class when expanded; others skip it.

CDR3nt: TGTGCCAGCAGCTTGGATGGGGTTAGCTCTGGAAACACCATATATTTT; CDR3aa: CASSLDGVSSGNTIYF; v_gene: TRBV5-4; abundance: -; len: 16; d_gene: -; j_gene: TRBJ1-3
CDR3nt: TGTGCCAGCAGCTTGTCGGAGGGCCGACAAGAGACCCAGTACTTC; CDR3aa: CASSLSEGRQETQYF; v_gene: TRBV5-4; abundance: -; len: 15; d_gene: -; j_gene: TRBJ2-5
CDR3nt: TGTGCCAGCAGTCCAATGCGTAACTATGGCTACACCTTC; CDR3aa: CASSPMRNYGYTF; v_gene: TRBV5-6; abundance: -; len: 13; d_gene: -; j_gene: TRBJ1-2
CDR3nt: TGTGCCAGCAGCTCCACCAATATAGACAGGGCGAACACCGGGGAGCTGTTTTTT; CDR3aa: CASSSTNIDRANTGELFF; v_gene: TRBV7-2; abundance: -; len: 18; d_gene: TRBD1; j_gene: TRBJ2-2
CDR3nt: TGTGCCAGCAGCTTAACTAGCGGGGGGCCCCCCTCCTACGAGCAGTACTTC; CDR3aa: CASSLTSGGPPSYEQYF; v_gene: TRBV7-8; abundance: once; len: 17; d_gene: TRBD2; j_gene: TRBJ2-7
CDR3nt: TGTGCCAGCAGCCACATTGACAGGGGGGAAGCTTTCTTT; CDR3aa: CASSHIDRGEAFF; v_gene: TRBV13; abundance: -; len: 13; d_gene: TRBD1; j_gene: TRBJ1-1
CDR3nt: TGCGCCAGCAGCCAAGAGTCGGACAGGGGGCTTTCCTACAATGAGCAGTTCTTC; CDR3aa: CASSQESDRGLSYNEQFF; v_gene: TRBV4-1; abundance: -; len: 18; d_gene: TRBD1; j_gene: TRBJ2-1
CDR3nt: TGTGCCAGCAGCCCAGGACTAGCGGGCGACAATGAGCAGTTCTTC; CDR3aa: CASSPGLAGDNEQFF; v_gene: TRBV7-6; abundance: -; len: 15; d_gene: TRBD2; j_gene: TRBJ2-1
CDR3nt: TGCGCCAGCAGCCACCAAAGCACGACTAGCGGGAAAACAGATACGCAGTATTTT; CDR3aa: CASSHQSTTSGKTDTQYF; v_gene: TRBV4-1; abundance: -; len: 18; d_gene: TRBD2; j_gene: TRBJ2-3
CDR3nt: TGTGCCACCAGTTATACAGAGGAGACCTACGAGCAGTACTTC; CDR3aa: CATSYTEETYEQYF; v_gene: TRBV15; abundance: -; len: 14; d_gene: -; j_gene: TRBJ2-7
CDR3nt: TGTGCCAGCAGCCTCAATTCTCCGAGTTCGATGTACGAGCAGTACTTC; CDR3aa: CASSLNSPSSMYEQYF; v_gene: TRBV11-2; abundance: -; len: 16; d_gene: -; j_gene: TRBJ2-7
CDR3nt: TGTGCCAGCAGCTTAGCAGGTTCACCCCTCCACTTT; CDR3aa: CASSLAGSPLHF; v_gene: TRBV7-9; abundance: -; len: 12; d_gene: -; j_gene: TRBJ1-6
CDR3nt: TGTGCCAGCAGTGTACGCAAGGCCCCGCCACTCGACGAGCAGTACTTC; CDR3aa: CASSVRKAPPLDEQYF; v_gene: TRBV2; abundance: -; len: 16; d_gene: -; j_gene: TRBJ2-7
CDR3nt: TGTGCCATCAGTGGTCCCGGACTAGCGGTGTCCTACAATGAGCAGTTCTTC; CDR3aa: CAISGPGLAVSYNEQFF; v_gene: TRBV10-3; abundance: -; len: 17; d_gene: TRBD2; j_gene: TRBJ2-1
CDR3nt: TGTGCCAGCAGCTTAAAAAATTTAACAGGGAAAGAGACCCAGTACTTC; CDR3aa: CASSLKNLTGKETQYF; v_gene: TRBV7-9; abundance: -; len: 16; d_gene: -; j_gene: TRBJ2-5
CDR3nt: TGTGCCAGCAGTTTGACAGGTTTCTACGAGCAGTACTTC; CDR3aa: CASSLTGFYEQYF; v_gene: TRBV27; abundance: -; len: 13; d_gene: -; j_gene: TRBJ2-7
CDR3nt: TGTGCCAGCAGTTTCGCCGGGGCCGTTTACACTGAAGCTTTCTTT; CDR3aa: CASSFAGAVYTEAFF; v_gene: TRBV28; abundance: -; len: 15; d_gene: -; j_gene: TRBJ1-1
CDR3nt: TGTGCCAGCAGCCTCATGGCTGGATCCTCCTACGAGCAGTACTTC; CDR3aa: CASSLMAGSSYEQYF; v_gene: TRBV7-3; abundance: -; len: 15; d_gene: -; j_gene: TRBJ2-7
CDR3nt: TGTGCCAGTAGTATAGGAGGAACCGCCTACCAGTACTTC; CDR3aa: CASSIGGTAYQYF; v_gene: TRBV19; abundance: -; len: 13; d_gene: -; j_gene: TRBJ2-7
CDR3nt: TGTGCCAGCAGTGATCGGACGACTGAAGCTTTCTTT; CDR3aa: CASSDRTTEAFF; v_gene: TRBV6-1; abundance: -; len: 12; d_gene: -; j_gene: TRBJ1-1
CDR3nt: TGCGCCAGCAGCTTGAGTGGGCGCACAGATACGCAGTATTTT; CDR3aa: CASSLSGRTDTQYF; v_gene: TRBV5-1; abundance: -; len: 14; d_gene: -; j_gene: TRBJ2-3
CDR3nt: TGTGCCAGCAGCTTAGCGTTTATTGGCGGGAGGGCCTCCAATGAGCAGTTCTTC; CDR3aa: CASSLAFIGGRASNEQFF; v_gene: TRBV7-8; abundance: -; len: 18; d_gene: TRBD2; j_gene: TRBJ2-1
CDR3nt: TGCGCCAGCAGCCAAGATCAGGTCCGCAGGGAAGAGACCCAGTACTTC; CDR3aa: CASSQDQVRREETQYF; v_gene: TRBV4-1; abundance: -; len: 16; d_gene: -; j_gene: TRBJ2-5
CDR3nt: TGTGCCTGGAGTGACGGAGTTTCCTACGAGCAGTACTTC; CDR3aa: CAWSDGVSYEQYF; v_gene: TRBV30; abundance: -; len: 13; d_gene: -; j_gene: TRBJ2-7
CDR3nt: TGTGCCAGCAGCTTAGATAAAGTAGGGATAATGAAGGGGCAGTTCTTC; CDR3aa: CASSLDKVGIMKGQFF; v_gene: TRBV11-2; abundance: -; len: 16; d_gene: -; j_gene: TRBJ2-1
CDR3nt: TGTGCCAGCAGTATAGGGTACAATGAGCAGTTCTTC; CDR3aa: CASSIGYNEQFF; v_gene: TRBV27; abundance: -; len: 12; d_gene: -; j_gene: TRBJ2-1
CDR3nt: TGTGCCAGCAGCTCCATGACAGCCATGAACACTGAAGCTTTCTTT; CDR3aa: CASSSMTAMNTEAFF; v_gene: TRBV2; abundance: -; len: 15; d_gene: -; j_gene: TRBJ1-1
CDR3nt: TGCGCCAGCAGCCTGGGACAGGGGACTGGAAACACCATATATTTT; CDR3aa: CASSLGQGTGNTIYF; v_gene: TRBV4-1; abundance: -; len: 15; d_gene: TRBD1; j_gene: TRBJ1-3
CDR3nt: TGTGCCAGCAGCCACTCTCCGCCCAATGAGCAGTTCTTC; CDR3aa: CASSHSPPNEQFF; v_gene: TRBV7-2; abundance: -; len: 13; d_gene: -; j_gene: TRBJ2-1
CDR3nt: TGTGCCAGCAGCTTAGAATTGGGGACAGGGGGCTCTGGGGCCAACGTCCTGACTTTC; CDR3aa: CASSLELGTGGSGANVLTF; v_gene: TRBV7-8; abundance: -; len: 19; d_gene: TRBD1; j_gene: TRBJ2-6
CDR3nt: TGTGCCAGCAGCTTAATTCCACCGGGACAGGGGCGAGATGAGCAGTTCTTC; CDR3aa: CASSLIPPGQGRDEQFF; v_gene: TRBV7-8; abundance: -; len: 17; d_gene: TRBD1; j_gene: TRBJ2-1
CDR3nt: TGTGCCAGCAGTTTAGGGTATTCCTACGAGCAGTACTTC; CDR3aa: CASSLGYSYEQYF; v_gene: TRBV27; abundance: -; len: 13; d_gene: -; j_gene: TRBJ2-7
CDR3nt: TGTGCCAGCAGTCCTGACAGGGGACCCTACAATGAGCAGTTCTTC; CDR3aa: CASSPDRGPYNEQFF; v_gene: TRBV28; abundance: -; len: 15; d_gene: TRBD1; j_gene: TRBJ2-1
CDR3nt: TGCAGCGTTAATGTCGCGGACAGCTACAATGAGCAGTTCTTC; CDR3aa: CSVNVADSYNEQFF; v_gene: TRBV29-1; abundance: -; len: 14; d_gene: -; j_gene: TRBJ2-1
CDR3nt: TGTGCCAGCAGTGATAATCTCGGACAGCGTATAGATATTGAAGCTTTCTTT; CDR3aa: CASSDNLGQRIDIEAFF; v_gene: TRBV28; abundance: -; len: 17; d_gene: -; j_gene: TRBJ1-1
CDR3nt: TGTGCCAGCAGTTTACGGGACTCCTTCACCACCGGGGAGCTGTTTTTT; CDR3aa: CASSLRDSFTTGELFF; v_gene: TRBV27; abundance: -; len: 16; d_gene: -; j_gene: TRBJ2-2
CDR3nt: TGTGCCTGGAGGGACCAGCTCTACGAGCAGTACTTC; CDR3aa: CAWRDQLYEQYF; v_gene: TRBV30; abundance: -; len: 12; d_gene: -; j_gene: TRBJ2-7
CDR3nt: TGCAGCGTTGTCGGGGGTTCTGGAAACACCATATATTTT; CDR3aa: CSVVGGSGNTIYF; v_gene: TRBV29-1; abundance: -; len: 13; d_gene: -; j_gene: TRBJ1-3
CDR3nt: TGCGCCAGAAAAATAAATTGGACTAGCGGGGGCTACGAGCAGTACTTC; CDR3aa: CARKINWTSGGYEQYF; v_gene: TRBV4-1; abundance: once; len: 16; d_gene: TRBD2; j_gene: TRBJ2-7
CDR3nt: TGCAGCGTTGAATTACCAGCCACAGATACGCAGTATTTT; CDR3aa: CSVELPATDTQYF; v_gene: TRBV29-1; abundance: -; len: 13; d_gene: -; j_gene: TRBJ2-3
CDR3nt: TGTGCCAGCAGTATGGACAGGGGGTACAATGAGCAGTTCTTC; CDR3aa: CASSMDRGYNEQFF; v_gene: TRBV6-6; abundance: -; len: 14; d_gene: TRBD1; j_gene: TRBJ2-1
CDR3nt: TGTGCCAGCAGTTACGGCCGGGGGATAGCCAAAAACATTCAGTACTTC; CDR3aa: CASSYGRGIAKNIQYF; v_gene: TRBV6-5; abundance: -; len: 16; d_gene: -; j_gene: TRBJ2-4
CDR3nt: TGTGCCAGCAGCGCACAGGGGACAGGGCCAACTAATGAAAAACTGTTTTTT; CDR3aa: CASSAQGTGPTNEKLFF; v_gene: TRBV7-9; abundance: -; len: 17; d_gene: TRBD1; j_gene: TRBJ1-4
CDR3nt: TGCGCCAGCAGCGAGGGCCTAAGAGCCTACGAGCAGTACTTC; CDR3aa: CASSEGLRAYEQYF; v_gene: TRBV5-1; abundance: -; len: 14; d_gene: -; j_gene: TRBJ2-7
CDR3nt: TGTGCCAGCAGCGTAGATGGGTCAACTAATGAAAAACTGTTTTTT; CDR3aa: CASSVDGSTNEKLFF; v_gene: TRBV9; abundance: -; len: 15; d_gene: -; j_gene: TRBJ1-4
CDR3nt: TGTGCCAGCAAAGTAGCGGGGGGTAGCACAGATACGCAGTATTTT; CDR3aa: CASKVAGGSTDTQYF; v_gene: TRBV5-4; abundance: -; len: 15; d_gene: TRBD2; j_gene: TRBJ2-3
CDR3nt: TGTGCCAGCAGCTTATTCACAACAACTAATGAAAAACTGTTTTTT; CDR3aa: CASSLFTTTNEKLFF; v_gene: TRBV11-2; abundance: -; len: 15; d_gene: -; j_gene: TRBJ1-4
CDR3nt: TGTGCCAGCTCACCGCAAGCGACAGGGGGCGGCGAGCAGTACTTC; CDR3aa: CASSPQATGGGEQYF; v_gene: TRBV18; abundance: -; len: 15; d_gene: TRBD1; j_gene: TRBJ2-7
CDR3nt: TGCGCCAGCAGTGTCGGGGGAGGAACTGAAGCTTTCTTT; CDR3aa: CASSVGGGTEAFF; v_gene: TRBV10-2; abundance: -; len: 13; d_gene: -; j_gene: TRBJ1-1